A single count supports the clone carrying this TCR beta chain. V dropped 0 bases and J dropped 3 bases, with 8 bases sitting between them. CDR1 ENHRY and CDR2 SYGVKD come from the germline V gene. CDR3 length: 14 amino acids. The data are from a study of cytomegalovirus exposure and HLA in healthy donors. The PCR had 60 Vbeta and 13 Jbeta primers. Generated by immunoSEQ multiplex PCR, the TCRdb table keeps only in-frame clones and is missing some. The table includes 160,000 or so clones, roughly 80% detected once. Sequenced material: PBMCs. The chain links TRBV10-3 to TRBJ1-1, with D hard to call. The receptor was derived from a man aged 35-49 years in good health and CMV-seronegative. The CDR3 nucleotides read TGTGCCATCAGTGAGTCCCAGGTCTACACTGAAGCTTTCTTT. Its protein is CAISESQVYTEAFF.